The rows below give T cell receptor beta chains drawn from one sample of a study of T cells in Graves' hyperthyroidism and ophthalmopathy. TCRdb reanalysed the multiplex PCR reads using MiXCR and keeps one entry per CDR3 protein. Of over 500,000 distinct CDR3 sequences listed, about 46% are singletons. Sequencing was done on a sample of peripheral blood or thyroid tissue (not recorded which). The receptors were sampled from an adult woman with Graves' disease, either hyperthyroidism or ophthalmopathy (not recorded which). CDR3s include the opening cysteine and the closing phenylalanine or tryptophan. The D gene is left open where the match is weak. Some rows have no size entry. The others give once, few or many, or a class for an expanded clone.

cdr3_aa cdr3_nt clone_size j_call v_call d_call
CSARPQPLLNTEAFF TGCAGTGCTAGACCTCAGCCCCTCCTGAACACTGAAGCTTTCTTT - TRBJ1-1 TRBV20-1 -
CASSSGLAGRAGELFF TGTGCCAGCAGCTCCGGACTAGCGGGACGAGCCGGGGAGCTGTTTTTT - TRBJ2-2 TRBV7-9 TRBD2
CATSGVGEQFF TGTGCCACCAGTGGGGTCGGAGAGCAGTTCTTC few TRBJ2-1 TRBV24-1 -
CASSTSGDDGYTF TGTGCCAGCAGCACTTCCGGGGACGATGGCTACACCTTC - TRBJ1-2 TRBV7-2 -
CAISENKETQYF TGTGCCATCAGTGAGAATAAAGAGACCCAGTACTTC - TRBJ2-5 TRBV10-3 -
CSARDLAEGGYEQYF TGCAGTGCTAGAGACCTGGCGGAGGGGGGCTACGAGCAGTACTTC many TRBJ2-7 TRBV20-1 -
CASSSRGANVLTF TGTGCCAGCAGTTCTCGTGGGGCCAACGTCCTGACTTTC - TRBJ2-6 TRBV6-2/TRBV6-3 -
CASSNPIGIQETQYF TGTGCCAGTAGTAATCCTATCGGGATACAAGAGACCCAGTACTTC - TRBJ2-5 TRBV19 -
CASSLGDRNYEQYF TGTGCCAGCAGCTTAGGGGACAGGAACTACGAGCAGTACTTC many TRBJ2-7 TRBV7-9 TRBD1
CASSFARVSYGYTF TGTGCCAGCAGCTTTGCCAGGGTTTCCTATGGCTACACCTTC many TRBJ1-2 TRBV7-8 -
CSVERRVGFRAFF TGCAGCGTTGAGCGCAGGGTAGGGTTTCGGGCTTTCTTT - TRBJ1-1 TRBV29-1 -
CASSVETNSGYTF TGTGCCAGCAGCGTAGAGACCAACTCTGGCTACACCTTC - TRBJ1-2 TRBV9 -
CSASSMNYGYTF TGCAGTGCTAGTTCTATGAACTATGGCTACACCTTC many TRBJ1-2 TRBV20-1 -
CSARDASIPRNTQYF TGCAGTGCTAGAGATGCTAGTATTCCTAGGAATACGCAGTATTTT - TRBJ2-3 TRBV20-1 -
CASRLGIGELFF TGTGCCAGCAGACTGGGGATAGGGGAGCTGTTTTTT - TRBJ2-2 TRBV9 -
CASSHRDRDSPLHF TGTGCCAGCAGCCACCGGGACAGAGATTCACCCCTCCACTTT few TRBJ1-6 TRBV7-9 TRBD1
CASSPDGTGNTGELFF TGCGCCAGCAGCCCTGACGGGACAGGTAACACCGGGGAGCTGTTTTTT once TRBJ2-2 TRBV5-1 TRBD1
CASSELYNSPLHF TGTGCCAGCAGTGAACTCTATAATTCACCCCTCCACTTT - TRBJ1-6 TRBV25-1 -
CATSRDLAAAGANVLTF TGTGCCACCAGCAGAGATTTGGCAGCCGCTGGGGCCAACGTCCTGACTTTC few TRBJ2-6 TRBV15 -
CAWSAYREAPYGYTF TGTGCCTGGAGTGCATACAGGGAGGCTCCCTATGGCTACACCTTC many TRBJ1-2 TRBV30 -
CASSSRQGNNSPLHF TGCGCCAGCAGCTCAAGACAGGGGAATAATTCACCCCTCCACTTT many TRBJ1-6 TRBV5-1 TRBD1
CASSIVRTRQETQYF TGTGCCAGTAGTATAGTGAGGACTCGGCAAGAGACCCAGTACTTC many TRBJ2-5 TRBV19 -
CSAMGRNYEQYF TGCAGTGCTATGGGCCGGAACTACGAGCAGTACTTC - TRBJ2-7 TRBV20-1 -
CASSKDQGTGANVLTF TGTGCCAGTAGTAAAGATCAGGGGACCGGGGCCAACGTCCTGACTTTC - TRBJ2-6 TRBV19 -
CASQGGLAGESDTQYF TGTGCCAGCCAGGGCGGACTAGCGGGAGAAAGTGATACGCAGTATTTT - TRBJ2-3 TRBV2 TRBD2
CASSAGQGAGGYTF TGCGCCAGCAGCGCTGGACAGGGGGCTGGTGGCTACACCTTC - TRBJ1-2 TRBV5-1 TRBD1
CASSVTGGSNYGYTF TGTGCCAGCAGCGTTACAGGGGGATCTAACTATGGCTACACCTTC many TRBJ1-2 TRBV7-3 TRBD1
CSARVWTSAYEQYF TGCAGTGCTAGAGTATGGACTAGCGCCTACGAGCAGTACTTC - TRBJ2-7 TRBV20-1 TRBD2
CASATGRRNSPLHF TGTGCCAGCGCTACAGGGAGGAGAAATTCACCCCTCCACTTT - TRBJ1-6 TRBV19 -
CASSDPGSGSEQYF TGTGCCAGCAGCGACCCAGGGTCAGGTTCCGAGCAGTACTTC many TRBJ2-7 TRBV11-2 -
CASSLYGPDSNQPQHF TGTGCCAGCAGCTTATACGGGCCGGATAGCAATCAGCCCCAGCATTTT - TRBJ1-5 TRBV7-9 -
CSARDPAGGLYEQYF TGCAGTGCTAGAGATCCGGCTGGCGGACTCTACGAGCAGTACTTC - TRBJ2-7 TRBV20-1 -
CAISESRGERQPQHF TGTGCCATCAGTGAGTCGAGGGGTGAGCGCCAGCCCCAGCATTTT many TRBJ1-5 TRBV10-3 -
CASSSRSAKETQYF TGTGCCAGCAGCTCTAGAAGCGCGAAGGAGACCCAGTACTTC - TRBJ2-5 TRBV7-2 -
CASTDKRGTEAFF TGTGCCAGTACCGATAAGCGCGGCACTGAAGCTTTCTTT - TRBJ1-1 TRBV19 -
CASNVGGSQETQYF TGTGCCAGTAACGTGGGCGGGTCCCAAGAGACCCAGTACTTC - TRBJ2-5 TRBV19 -
CASSHQAGHYEQYF TGTGCCAGCAGCCATCAGGCGGGCCACTACGAGCAGTACTTC - TRBJ2-7 TRBV7-9 -
CASSSEMVAEAFF TGTGCCAGCAGTTCAGAAATGGTCGCTGAAGCTTTCTTT many TRBJ1-1 TRBV27 -
CASTEQGMNSPLHF TGCGCCAGCACCGAACAGGGTATGAATTCACCCCTCCACTTT - TRBJ1-6 TRBV10-2 -
CASSPYLRDAPLGYTF TGTGCCAGCAGTCCGTACCTACGGGACGCGCCATTGGGCTACACCTTC - TRBJ1-2 TRBV27 -
CASSLIAGGGDEKLFF TGCGCCAGCAGCTTGATTGCCGGGGGGGGAGATGAAAAACTGTTTTTT - TRBJ1-4 TRBV5-1 -
CATSRDPGIAEAFF TGTGCCACCAGCAGAGATCCGGGTATTGCTGAAGCTTTCTTT many TRBJ1-1 TRBV15 -
CSARDYALRAAFF TGCAGTGCTAGAGATTACGCCCTAAGAGCAGCTTTCTTT many TRBJ1-1 TRBV20-1 -
CATQDISDYTYSPLHF TGTGCCACCCAGGACATAAGCGACTACACCTATTCACCCCTCCACTTT - TRBJ1-6 TRBV10-3 -
CASIGQEGAFF TGTGCCAGCATCGGACAGGAGGGGGCTTTCTTT - TRBJ1-1 TRBV25-1 TRBD1
CASSYDRETGYGYTF TGTGCCAGCAGCTACGACAGGGAGACCGGCTATGGCTACACCTTC - TRBJ1-2 TRBV7-9 TRBD1
CSASTGVGSPLHF TGCAGTGCTAGTACAGGGGTCGGTTCACCCCTCCACTTT - TRBJ1-6 TRBV20-1 TRBD1
CSARVERLPNQPQHF TGCAGTGCTAGAGTTGAGAGACTACCTAATCAGCCCCAGCATTTT many TRBJ1-5 TRBV20-1 -
CASSFGEGGGYTF TGTGCCAGCAGTTTCGGGGAGGGAGGAGGCTACACCTTC many TRBJ1-2 TRBV27 -
CAIGGGGDEKLFF TGTGCCATAGGGGGAGGGGGAGATGAAAAACTGTTTTTT - TRBJ1-4 TRBV10-3 -
CASSLASAGGNTIYF TGTGCCAGCAGCTTAGCCTCGGCGGGGGGAAACACCATATATTTT - TRBJ1-3 TRBV7-6 -
CASSSYISSSYEQYF TGTGCCAGCAGTTCCTACATCTCCTCCTCCTACGAGCAGTACTTC - TRBJ2-7 TRBV7-7 -
CASSQAGSGTGELFF TGTGCCAGCAGCCAAGCCGGGAGTGGGACCGGGGAGCTGTTTTTT - TRBJ2-2 TRBV3-1 -
CASSRDVMAEAFF TGTGCCAGCAGCAGGGACGTCATGGCTGAAGCTTTCTTT many TRBJ1-1 TRBV2 -
CASKPGVSDYTF TGTGCCAGCAAACCAGGGGTTTCAGACTACACCTTC many TRBJ1-2 TRBV12-3/TRBV12-4 -
CSVPGQGGQPQHF TGCAGCGTTCCTGGACAGGGAGGCCAGCCCCAGCATTTT many TRBJ1-5 TRBV29-1 TRBD1
CASSPSSIVETQYF TGTGCCAGCAGCCCCTCGTCGATAGTGGAGACCCAGTACTTC - TRBJ2-5 TRBV7-9 -
CATGLEVEGSPLHF TGTGCCACCGGCCTTGAGGTCGAAGGTTCACCCCTCCACTTT - TRBJ1-6 TRBV15 -